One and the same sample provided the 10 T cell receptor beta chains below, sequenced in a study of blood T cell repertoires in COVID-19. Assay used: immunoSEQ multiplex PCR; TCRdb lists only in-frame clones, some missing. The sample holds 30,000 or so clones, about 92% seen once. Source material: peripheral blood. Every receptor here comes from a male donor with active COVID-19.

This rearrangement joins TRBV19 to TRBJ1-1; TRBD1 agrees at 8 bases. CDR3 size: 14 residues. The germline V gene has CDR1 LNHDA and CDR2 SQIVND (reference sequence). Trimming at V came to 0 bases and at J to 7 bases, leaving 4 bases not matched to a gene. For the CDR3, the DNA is TGTGCCAGTAGTATAGACAGGGGGCAAAGTGAAGCTTTCTTT. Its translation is CASSIDRGQSEAFF. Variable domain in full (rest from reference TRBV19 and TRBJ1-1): DGGITQSPKYLFRKEGQNVTLSCEQNLNHDAMYWYRQDPGQGLRLIYYSQIVNDFQKGDIAEGYSVSREKKESFPLTVTSAQKNPTAFYLCASSIDRGQSEAFFGQGTRLTVV.

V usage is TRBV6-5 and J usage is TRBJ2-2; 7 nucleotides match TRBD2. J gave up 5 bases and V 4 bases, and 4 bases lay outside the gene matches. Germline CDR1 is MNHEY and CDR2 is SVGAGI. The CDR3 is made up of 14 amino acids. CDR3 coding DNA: TGTGCCAGCAGTTTGGGAGGGGATACCGGGGAGCTGTTTTTT. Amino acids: CASSLGGDTGELFF.

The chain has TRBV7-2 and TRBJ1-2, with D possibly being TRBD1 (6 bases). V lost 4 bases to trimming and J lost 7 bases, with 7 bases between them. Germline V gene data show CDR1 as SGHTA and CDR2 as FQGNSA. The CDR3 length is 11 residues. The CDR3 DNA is TGTGCCAGCAGCTACAGGGTTGGCTACACCTTC. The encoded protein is CASSYRVGYTF.

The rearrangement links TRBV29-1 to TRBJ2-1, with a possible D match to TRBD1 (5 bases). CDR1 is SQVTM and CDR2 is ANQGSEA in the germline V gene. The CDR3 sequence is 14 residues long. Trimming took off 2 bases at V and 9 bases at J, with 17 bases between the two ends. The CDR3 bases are TGCAGCGTTGAATATGTTAGCTGGGGCAGTGAGCAGTTCTTC. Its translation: CSVEYVSWGSEQFF.

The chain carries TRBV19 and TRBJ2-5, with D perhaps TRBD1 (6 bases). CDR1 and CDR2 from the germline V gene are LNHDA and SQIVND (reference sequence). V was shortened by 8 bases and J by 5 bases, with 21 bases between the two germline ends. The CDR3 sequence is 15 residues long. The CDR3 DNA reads TGTGCCAGTCACCCCACCGGGACAAATTTGGAGACCCAGTACTTC. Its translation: CASHPTGTNLETQYF.

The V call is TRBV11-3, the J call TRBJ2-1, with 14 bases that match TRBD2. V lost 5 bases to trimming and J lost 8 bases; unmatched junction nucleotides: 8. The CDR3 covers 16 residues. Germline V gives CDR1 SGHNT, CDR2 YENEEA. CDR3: CASSRGLAGVWYEQFF. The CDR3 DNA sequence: TGTGCCAGCAGCCGGGGACTAGCGGGGGTTTGGTATGAGCAGTTCTTC.

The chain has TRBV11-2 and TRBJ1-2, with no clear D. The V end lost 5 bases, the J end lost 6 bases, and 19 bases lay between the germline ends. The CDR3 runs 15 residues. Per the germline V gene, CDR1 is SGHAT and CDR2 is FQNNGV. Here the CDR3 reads CASSPPREGSDGYTF. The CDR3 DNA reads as TGTGCCAGCAGCCCCCCTCGGGAGGGATCGGATGGCTACACCTTC.

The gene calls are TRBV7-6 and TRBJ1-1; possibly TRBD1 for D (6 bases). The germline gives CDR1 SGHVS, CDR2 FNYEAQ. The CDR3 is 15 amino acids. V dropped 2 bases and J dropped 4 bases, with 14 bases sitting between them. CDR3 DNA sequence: TGTGCCAGCAGCTTACAACAGGGCTACGGCACTGAAGCTTTCTTT. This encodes CASSLQQGYGTEAFF.

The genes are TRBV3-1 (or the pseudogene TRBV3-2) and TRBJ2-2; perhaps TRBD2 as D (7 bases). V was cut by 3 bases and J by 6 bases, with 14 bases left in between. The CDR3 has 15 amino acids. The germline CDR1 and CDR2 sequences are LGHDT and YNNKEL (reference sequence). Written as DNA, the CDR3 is TGTGCCAGCAGCCATCGGGGGGCGGACTCCGGGGAGCTGTTTTTT. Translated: CASSHRGADSGELFF.

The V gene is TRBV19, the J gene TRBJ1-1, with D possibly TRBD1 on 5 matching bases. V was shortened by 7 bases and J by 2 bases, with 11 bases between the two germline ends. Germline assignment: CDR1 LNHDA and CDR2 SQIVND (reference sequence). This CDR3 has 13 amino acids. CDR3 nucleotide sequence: TGTGCCAGTACCGCCAGGGTAAACACTGAAGCTTTCTTT. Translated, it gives CASTARVNTEAFF.